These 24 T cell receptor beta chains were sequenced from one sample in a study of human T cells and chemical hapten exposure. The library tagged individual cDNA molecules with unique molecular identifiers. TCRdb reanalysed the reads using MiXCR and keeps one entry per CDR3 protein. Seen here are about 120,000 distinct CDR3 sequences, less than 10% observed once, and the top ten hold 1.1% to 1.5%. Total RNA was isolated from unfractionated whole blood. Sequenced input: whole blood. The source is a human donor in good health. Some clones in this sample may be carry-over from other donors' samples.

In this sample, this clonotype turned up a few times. The CDR3 DNA reads as TGTGCCAGCCTAAACGAATTTGGGGATACGCAGTATTTT. Amino acids: CASLNEFGDTQYF. The chain recombines TRBV6-1 with TRBJ2-3; D is ambiguous. The CDR3 consists of 13 residues. CDR1 is MNHNS, CDR2 SASEGT, per germline. The germline V and J ends were trimmed by 8 bases and 6 bases, with 15 bases remaining between them.

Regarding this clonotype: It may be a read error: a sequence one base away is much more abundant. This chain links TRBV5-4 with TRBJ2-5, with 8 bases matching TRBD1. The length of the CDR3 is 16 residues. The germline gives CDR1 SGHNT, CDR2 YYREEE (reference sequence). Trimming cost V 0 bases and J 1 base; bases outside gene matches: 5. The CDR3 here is CASSLVLDRAQETQYF. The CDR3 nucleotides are TGTGCCAGCAGCTTGGTCTTGGACAGGGCCCAAGAGACCCAGTACTTC.

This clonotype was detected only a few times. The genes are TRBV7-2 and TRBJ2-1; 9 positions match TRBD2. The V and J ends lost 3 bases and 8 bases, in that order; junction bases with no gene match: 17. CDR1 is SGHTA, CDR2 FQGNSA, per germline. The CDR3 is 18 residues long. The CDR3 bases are TGTGCCAGCAGCTTGGGGCCCGCGGCAGGCGGGACTAGCCATGAGCAGTTCTTC. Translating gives CASSLGPAAGGTSHEQFF.

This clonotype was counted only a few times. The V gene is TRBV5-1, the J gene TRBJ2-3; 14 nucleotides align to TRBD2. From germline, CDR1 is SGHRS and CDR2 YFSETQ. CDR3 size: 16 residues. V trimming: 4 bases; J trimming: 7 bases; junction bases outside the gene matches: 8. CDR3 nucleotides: TGCGCCAGCAGCAGACGGACTAGCGGGAGGCTTTATACGCAGTATTTT. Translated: CASSRRTSGRLYTQYF.

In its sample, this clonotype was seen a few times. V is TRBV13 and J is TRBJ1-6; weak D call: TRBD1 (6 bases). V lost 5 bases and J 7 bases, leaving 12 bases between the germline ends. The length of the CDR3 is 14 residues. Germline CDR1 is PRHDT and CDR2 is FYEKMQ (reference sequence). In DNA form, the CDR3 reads TGTGCCAGCAGCCTGGGGGGGCAGAATTCACCCCTCCACTTT. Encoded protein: CASSLGGQNSPLHF.

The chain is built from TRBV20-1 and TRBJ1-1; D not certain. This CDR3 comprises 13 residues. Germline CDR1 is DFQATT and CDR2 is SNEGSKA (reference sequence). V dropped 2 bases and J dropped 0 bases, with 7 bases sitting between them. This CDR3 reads CSARQTMNTEAFF. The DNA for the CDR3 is TGCAGTGCTAGACAGACCATGAACACTGAAGCTTTCTTT.

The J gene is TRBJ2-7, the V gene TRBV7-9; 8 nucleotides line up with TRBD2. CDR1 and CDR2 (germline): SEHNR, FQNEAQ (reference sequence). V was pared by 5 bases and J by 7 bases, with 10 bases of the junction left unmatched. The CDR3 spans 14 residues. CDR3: CASSQPGLVREQYF. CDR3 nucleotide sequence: TGTGCCAGCAGCCAACCGGGACTAGTAAGGGAGCAGTACTTC.

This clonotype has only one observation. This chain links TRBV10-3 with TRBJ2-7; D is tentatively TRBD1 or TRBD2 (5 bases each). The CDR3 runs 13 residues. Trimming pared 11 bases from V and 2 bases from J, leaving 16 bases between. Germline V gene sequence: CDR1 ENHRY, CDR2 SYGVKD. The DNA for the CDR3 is TGTGCCGTCCTCAGGGACCGCACCTACGAGCAGTACTTC. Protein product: CAVLRDRTYEQYF.

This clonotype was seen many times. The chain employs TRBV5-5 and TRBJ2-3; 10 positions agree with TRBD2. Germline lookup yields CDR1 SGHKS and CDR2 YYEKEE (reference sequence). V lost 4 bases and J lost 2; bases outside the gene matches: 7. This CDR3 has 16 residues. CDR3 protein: CASSTLLAGPTDTQYF. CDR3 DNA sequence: TGTGCCAGCAGCACTCTACTAGCGGGGCCCACAGATACGCAGTATTTT.

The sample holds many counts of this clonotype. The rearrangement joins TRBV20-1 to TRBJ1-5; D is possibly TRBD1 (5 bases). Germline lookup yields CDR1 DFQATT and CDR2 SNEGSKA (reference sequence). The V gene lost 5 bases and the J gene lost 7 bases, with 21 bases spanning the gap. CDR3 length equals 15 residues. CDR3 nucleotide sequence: TGCAGTGCTGCCGACCCCCGGGGCATTGGGCAGCCCCAGCATTTT. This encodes CSAADPRGIGQPQHF.

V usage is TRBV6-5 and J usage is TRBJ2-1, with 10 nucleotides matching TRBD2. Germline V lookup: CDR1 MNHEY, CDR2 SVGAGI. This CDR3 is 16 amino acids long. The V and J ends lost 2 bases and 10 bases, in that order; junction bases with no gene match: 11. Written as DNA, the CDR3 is TGTGCCAGCAGTTACGTCGGGAGCGGGGGGGCCAACGAGCAGTTCTTC. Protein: CASSYVGSGGANEQFF.

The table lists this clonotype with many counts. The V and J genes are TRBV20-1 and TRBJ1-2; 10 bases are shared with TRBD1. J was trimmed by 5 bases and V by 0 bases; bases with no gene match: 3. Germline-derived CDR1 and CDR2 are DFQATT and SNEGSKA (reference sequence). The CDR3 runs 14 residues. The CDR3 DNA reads TGCAGTGCTAGAGACAGGGACAGGGGTTATGGCTACACCTTC. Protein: CSARDRDRGYGYTF.

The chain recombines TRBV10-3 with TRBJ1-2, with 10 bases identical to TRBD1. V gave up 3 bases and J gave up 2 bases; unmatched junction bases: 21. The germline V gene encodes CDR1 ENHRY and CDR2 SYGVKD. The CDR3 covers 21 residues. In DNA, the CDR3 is TGTGCCATCAGTGAAGACCTGTTACCGGGACAGGGGTGGTTACTGAACTATGGCTACACCTTC. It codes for CAISEDLLPGQGWLLNYGYTF.

This CDR3 reads CASRFGTGDFSGNTIYF. The CDR3 nucleotides read TGTGCCAGCAGATTCGGGACAGGGGATTTCTCTGGAAACACCATATATTTT. The chain is built from TRBV2 and TRBJ1-3; TRBD1 agrees at 10 bases. CDR3 length: 17 residues. Per germline, CDR1 SNHLY and CDR2 FYNNEI. V was clipped by 6 bases and J by 0 bases; unmatched bases: 8.

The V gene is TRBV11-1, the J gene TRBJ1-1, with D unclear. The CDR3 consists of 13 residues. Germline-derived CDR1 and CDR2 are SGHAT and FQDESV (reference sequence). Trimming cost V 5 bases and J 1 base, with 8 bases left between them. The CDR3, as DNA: TGTGCCAGCAGCCCCAACTGGAACACTGAAGCTTTCTTT. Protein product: CASSPNWNTEAFF.

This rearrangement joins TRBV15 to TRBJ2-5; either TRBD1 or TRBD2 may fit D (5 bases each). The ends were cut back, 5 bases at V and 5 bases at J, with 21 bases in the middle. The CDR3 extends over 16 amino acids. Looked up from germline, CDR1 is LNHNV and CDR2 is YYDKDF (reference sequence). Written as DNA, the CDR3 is TGTGCCACCAGCGACCGGGACCTAATTTCTTGGGAGACCCAGTACTTC. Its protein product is CATSDRDLISWETQYF.

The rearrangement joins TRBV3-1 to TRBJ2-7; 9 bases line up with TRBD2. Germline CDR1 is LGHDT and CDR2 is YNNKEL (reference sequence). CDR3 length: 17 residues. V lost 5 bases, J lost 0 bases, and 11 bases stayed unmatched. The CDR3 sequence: CASSSLAGGSPSYEQYF. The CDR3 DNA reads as TGTGCCAGCAGCTCCCTGGCGGGAGGGTCCCCCTCCTACGAGCAGTACTTC.

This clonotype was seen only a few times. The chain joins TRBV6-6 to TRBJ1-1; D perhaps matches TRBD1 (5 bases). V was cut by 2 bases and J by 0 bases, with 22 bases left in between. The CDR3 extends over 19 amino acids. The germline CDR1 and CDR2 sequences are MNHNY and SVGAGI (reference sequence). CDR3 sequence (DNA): TGTGCCAGCAGTTACCCAACCTGGCCTCAGGGACTAATGAACACTGAAGCTTTCTTT. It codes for CASSYPTWPQGLMNTEAFF.

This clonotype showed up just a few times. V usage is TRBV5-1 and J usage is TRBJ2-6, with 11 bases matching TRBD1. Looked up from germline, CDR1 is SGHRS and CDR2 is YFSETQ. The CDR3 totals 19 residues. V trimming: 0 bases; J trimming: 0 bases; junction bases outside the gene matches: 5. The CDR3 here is CASSLEDRGRYSGANVLTF. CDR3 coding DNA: TGCGCCAGCAGCTTGGAGGACAGGGGGCGTTACTCTGGGGCCAACGTCCTGACTTTC.

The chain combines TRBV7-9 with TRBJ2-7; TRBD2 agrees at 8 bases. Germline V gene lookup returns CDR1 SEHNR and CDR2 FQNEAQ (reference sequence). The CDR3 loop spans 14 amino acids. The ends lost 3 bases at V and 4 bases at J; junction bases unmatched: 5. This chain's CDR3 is CASSFETSAYEQYF. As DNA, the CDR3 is TGTGCCAGCAGCTTTGAGACTAGCGCTTACGAGCAGTACTTC.

The chain's CDR3 is CASSRSLPDTQYF. Here the CDR3 DNA reads TGTGCCAGCAGCCGCAGTCTTCCAGATACGCAGTATTTT. This sequence joins TRBV11-3 and TRBJ2-3; no clear D gene. The V end lost 5 bases, the J end lost 4 bases, and 10 bases lay between the germline ends. This CDR3 spans 13 amino acids. The germline CDR1 and CDR2 sequences are SGHNT and YENEEA.

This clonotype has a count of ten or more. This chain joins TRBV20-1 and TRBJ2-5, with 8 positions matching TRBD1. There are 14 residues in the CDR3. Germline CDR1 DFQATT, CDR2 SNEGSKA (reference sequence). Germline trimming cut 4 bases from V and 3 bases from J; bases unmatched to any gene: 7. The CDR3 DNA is TGCAGTGCTACGAAAGAGGACAGGGAAGAGACCCAGTACTTC. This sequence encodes CSATKEDREETQYF.

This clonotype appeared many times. This CDR3 is CASSLGQGDYNSPLHF. The DNA for the CDR3 is TGTGCCAGCAGCTTGGGACAGGGGGACTATAATTCACCCCTCCACTTT. This chain links TRBV13 with TRBJ1-6; TRBD1 matches 11 bases. V dropped 3 bases and J dropped 3; count of bases not matched to a gene: 1. Germline loops: CDR1 PRHDT, CDR2 FYEKMQ (reference sequence). The CDR3 consists of 16 residues.

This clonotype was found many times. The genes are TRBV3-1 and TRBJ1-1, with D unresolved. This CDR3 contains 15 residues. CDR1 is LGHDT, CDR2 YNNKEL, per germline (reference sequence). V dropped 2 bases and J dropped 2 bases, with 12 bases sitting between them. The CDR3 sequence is CASSQSVVPNTEAFF. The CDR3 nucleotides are TGTGCCAGCAGCCAATCTGTCGTACCCAACACTGAAGCTTTCTTT.